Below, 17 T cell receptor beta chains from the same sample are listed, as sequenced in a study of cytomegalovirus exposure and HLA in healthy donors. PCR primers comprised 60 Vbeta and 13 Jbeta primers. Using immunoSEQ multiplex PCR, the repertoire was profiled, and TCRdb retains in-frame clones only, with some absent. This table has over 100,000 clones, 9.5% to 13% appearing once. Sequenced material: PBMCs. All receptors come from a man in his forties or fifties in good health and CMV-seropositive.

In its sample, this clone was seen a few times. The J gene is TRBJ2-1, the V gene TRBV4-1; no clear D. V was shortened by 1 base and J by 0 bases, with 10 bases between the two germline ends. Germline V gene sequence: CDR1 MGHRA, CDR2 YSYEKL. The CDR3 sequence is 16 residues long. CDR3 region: CASSQAPYRSYNEQFF. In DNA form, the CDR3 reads TGCGCCAGCAGCCAAGCTCCGTATCGCTCCTACAATGAGCAGTTCTTC.

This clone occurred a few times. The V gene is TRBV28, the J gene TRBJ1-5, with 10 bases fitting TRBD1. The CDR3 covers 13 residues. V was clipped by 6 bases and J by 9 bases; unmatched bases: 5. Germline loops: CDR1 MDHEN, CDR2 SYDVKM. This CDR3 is CASRRQGARPQHF. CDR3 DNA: TGTGCCAGCAGGAGACAGGGGGCAAGGCCCCAGCATTTT.

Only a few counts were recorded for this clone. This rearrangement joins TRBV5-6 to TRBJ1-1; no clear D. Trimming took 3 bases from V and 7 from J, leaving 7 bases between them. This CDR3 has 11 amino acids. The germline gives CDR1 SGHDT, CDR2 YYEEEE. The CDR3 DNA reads TGTGCCAGCAGCTACGAGGGTGAAGCTTTCTTT. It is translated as CASSYEGEAFF.

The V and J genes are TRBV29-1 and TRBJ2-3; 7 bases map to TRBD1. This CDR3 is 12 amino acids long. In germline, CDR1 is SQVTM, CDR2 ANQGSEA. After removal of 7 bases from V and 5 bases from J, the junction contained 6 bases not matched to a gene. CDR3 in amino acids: CSARSGGDTQYF. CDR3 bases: TGCAGCGCTCGATCAGGGGGAGATACGCAGTATTTT.

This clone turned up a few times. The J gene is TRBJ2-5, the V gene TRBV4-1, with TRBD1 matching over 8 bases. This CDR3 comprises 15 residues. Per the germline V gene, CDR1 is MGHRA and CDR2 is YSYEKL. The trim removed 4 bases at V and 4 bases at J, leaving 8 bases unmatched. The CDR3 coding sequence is TGCGCCAGCAGCCGAGACAGGGGTGGTCGAGAGACCCAGTACTTC. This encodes CASSRDRGGRETQYF.

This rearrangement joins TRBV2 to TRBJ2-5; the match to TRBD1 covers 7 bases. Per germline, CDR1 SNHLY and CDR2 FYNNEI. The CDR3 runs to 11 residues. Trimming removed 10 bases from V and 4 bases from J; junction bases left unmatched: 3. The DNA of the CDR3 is TGTGCCACGTCAGGGGGAGAGACCCAGTACTTC. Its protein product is CATSGGETQYF.

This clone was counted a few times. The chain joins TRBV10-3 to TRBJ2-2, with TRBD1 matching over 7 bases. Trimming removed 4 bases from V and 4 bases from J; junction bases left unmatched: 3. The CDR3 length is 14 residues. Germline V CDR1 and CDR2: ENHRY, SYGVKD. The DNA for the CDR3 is TGTGCCATCAGTGGGACAGGCCGCACCGGGGAGCTGTTTTTT. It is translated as CAISGTGRTGELFF.

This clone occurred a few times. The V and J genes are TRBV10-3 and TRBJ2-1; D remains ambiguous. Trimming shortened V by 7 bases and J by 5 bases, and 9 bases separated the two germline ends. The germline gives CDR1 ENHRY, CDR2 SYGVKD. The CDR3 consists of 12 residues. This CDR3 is CAIKPQDNEQFF. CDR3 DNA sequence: TGTGCCATCAAGCCCCAGGACAATGAGCAGTTCTTC.

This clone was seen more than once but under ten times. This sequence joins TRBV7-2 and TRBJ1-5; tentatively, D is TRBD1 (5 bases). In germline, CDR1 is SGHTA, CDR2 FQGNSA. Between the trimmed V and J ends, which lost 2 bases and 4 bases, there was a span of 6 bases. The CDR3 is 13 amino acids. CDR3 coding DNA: TGTGCCAGCAGCTTACCAGGGAATCAGCCCCAGCATTTT. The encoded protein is CASSLPGNQPQHF.

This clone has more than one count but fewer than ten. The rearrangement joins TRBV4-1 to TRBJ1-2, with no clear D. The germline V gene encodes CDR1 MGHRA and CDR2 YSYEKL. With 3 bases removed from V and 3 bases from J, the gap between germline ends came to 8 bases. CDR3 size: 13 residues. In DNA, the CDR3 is TGCGCCAGCAGCCAGAGGGAGGACTATGGCTACACCTTC. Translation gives CASSQREDYGYTF.

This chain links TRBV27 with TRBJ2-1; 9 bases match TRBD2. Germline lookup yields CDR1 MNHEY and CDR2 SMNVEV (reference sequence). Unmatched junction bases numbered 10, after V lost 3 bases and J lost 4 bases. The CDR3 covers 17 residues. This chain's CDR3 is CASSLPGLAGTYNEQFF. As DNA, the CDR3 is TGTGCCAGCAGTTTGCCCGGGCTAGCGGGAACATACAATGAGCAGTTCTTC.

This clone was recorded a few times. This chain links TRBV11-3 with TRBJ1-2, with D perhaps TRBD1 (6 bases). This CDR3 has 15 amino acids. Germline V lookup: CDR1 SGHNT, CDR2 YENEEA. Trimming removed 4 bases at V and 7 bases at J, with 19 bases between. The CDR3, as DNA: TGTGCCAGCAGCTCTAGCGGGGGCCGATCGAGTGGCTACACCTTC. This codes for CASSSSGGRSSGYTF.

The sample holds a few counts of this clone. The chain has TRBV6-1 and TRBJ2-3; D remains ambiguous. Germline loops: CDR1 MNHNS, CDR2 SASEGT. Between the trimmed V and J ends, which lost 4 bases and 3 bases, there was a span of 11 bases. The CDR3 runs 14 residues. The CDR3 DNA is TGTGCCAGCAGTGCACTCGCGACTACAGATACGCAGTATTTT. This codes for CASSALATTDTQYF.

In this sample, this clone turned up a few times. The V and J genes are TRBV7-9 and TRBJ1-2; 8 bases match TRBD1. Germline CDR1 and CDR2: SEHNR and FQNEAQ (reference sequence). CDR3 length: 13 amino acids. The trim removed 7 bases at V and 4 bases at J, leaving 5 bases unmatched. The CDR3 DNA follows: TGTGCCAGCACCGCCGGGACAGGCTATGGCTACACCTTC. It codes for CASTAGTGYGYTF.

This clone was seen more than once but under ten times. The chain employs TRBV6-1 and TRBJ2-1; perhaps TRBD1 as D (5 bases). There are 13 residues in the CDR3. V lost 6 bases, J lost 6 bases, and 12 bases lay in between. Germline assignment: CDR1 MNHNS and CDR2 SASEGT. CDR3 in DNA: TGTGCCAGCAGGGAACGACAGCCCAATGAGCAGTTCTTC. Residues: CASRERQPNEQFF.

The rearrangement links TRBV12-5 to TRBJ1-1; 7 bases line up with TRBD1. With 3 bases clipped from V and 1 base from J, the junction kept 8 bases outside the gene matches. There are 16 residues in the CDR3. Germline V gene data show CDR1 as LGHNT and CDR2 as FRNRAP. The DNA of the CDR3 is TGTGCTAGTGGTTTTGCTACGGACAGGAGGAACACTGAAGCTTTCTTT. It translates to CASGFATDRRNTEAFF.

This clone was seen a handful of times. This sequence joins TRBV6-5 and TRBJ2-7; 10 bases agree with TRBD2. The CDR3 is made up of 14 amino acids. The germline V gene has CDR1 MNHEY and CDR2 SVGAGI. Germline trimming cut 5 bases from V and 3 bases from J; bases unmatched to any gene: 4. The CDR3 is CASSRTSGYYEQYF. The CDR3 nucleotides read TGTGCCAGCAGTCGGACTAGCGGTTACTACGAGCAGTACTTC.